The 21 T cell receptor beta chains listed next were all sequenced from one sample in a study of cytomegalovirus exposure and HLA in healthy donors. The assay was immunoSEQ multiplex PCR, and TCRdb's table has in-frame clones only and misses some. The sample shows about 220,000 clones, around nine tenths of them seen only once. The specimen sequenced was PBMCs. These receptors were collected from a woman aged 18-29 years in good health and CMV-seronegative.

This clone was detected only once. The chain recombines TRBV30 with TRBJ1-1; the D gene is possibly TRBD1 (5 bases). CDR1 GTSNPN and CDR2 SVGIG come from the germline V gene (reference sequence). The CDR3 spans 14 residues. Trimming stripped 5 bases from V and 1 base from J, with 14 bases between. CDR3 amino acids: CAWFSGRSNTEAFF. In DNA, the CDR3 is TGTGCCTGGTTTTCAGGGAGGTCGAACACTGAAGCTTTCTTT.

This rearrangement joins TRBV12-5 to TRBJ2-1; 7 nucleotides line up with TRBD2. The germline gives CDR1 LGHNT, CDR2 FRNRAP. This CDR3 spans 15 amino acids. J was trimmed by 7 bases and V by 2 bases; bases with no gene match: 8. The CDR3 loop reads CASGLTSLGGNEQFF. Written as DNA, the CDR3 is TGTGCTAGTGGTTTGACCTCCCTGGGGGGGAATGAGCAGTTCTTC.

This clone came up a few times. The chain is built from TRBV28 and TRBJ2-2; no definite D call. The CDR3 is 12 residues long. Germline-derived CDR1 and CDR2 are MDHEN and SYDVKM. With 8 bases removed from V and 7 bases from J, the gap between germline ends came to 11 bases. CDR3 protein: CASLPLFGELFF. The CDR3 DNA reads as TGTGCCAGCCTTCCTCTGTTCGGGGAGCTGTTTTTT.

J is TRBJ2-2 and V is TRBV5-6; maybe TRBD2 (6 bases). Germline V gives CDR1 SGHDT, CDR2 YYEEEE. The CDR3 has 16 residues. The V and J ends lost 4 bases and 4 bases respectively, with 17 bases between them. CDR3: CASSVPGLSPTGELFF. CDR3 bases: TGTGCCAGCAGCGTTCCGGGACTTTCTCCCACCGGGGAGCTGTTTTTT.

This chain links TRBV27 with TRBJ2-1; 7 bases match TRBD1. J was trimmed by 0 bases and V by 6 bases; bases with no gene match: 8. This CDR3 region has 16 residues. Per the germline V gene, CDR1 is MNHEY and CDR2 is SMNVEV (reference sequence). CDR3 in DNA: TGTGCCAGCAGGAGACAGGGCATGTACTCCTACAATGAGCAGTTCTTC. Translated: CASRRQGMYSYNEQFF.

This chain links TRBV4-1 with TRBJ1-1; 7 bases are a match to TRBD1. Trimming cost V 0 bases and J 3 bases; bases outside gene matches: 4. This CDR3 comprises 15 residues. Germline CDR1 reads MGHRA; CDR2 reads YSYEKL. This CDR3 reads CASSQEDRDHTEAFF. The CDR3 nucleotides are TGCGCCAGCAGCCAAGAAGACAGGGACCACACTGAAGCTTTCTTT.

The chain combines TRBV27 with TRBJ1-5, with D uncertain. CDR1 and CDR2 (germline): MNHEY, SMNVEV (reference sequence). V shed 7 bases and J shed 6 bases, with 10 bases lying between them. The CDR3 consists of 12 residues. In nucleotides, the CDR3 is TGTGCCAGCAAAACACGGGGTCAGCCCCAGCATTTT. Residues: CASKTRGQPQHF.

The V call is TRBV19, the J call TRBJ1-5; possibly TRBD1 for D (6 bases). V was shortened by 6 bases and J by 5 bases, with 17 bases between the two germline ends. The CDR3 is 15 amino acids. CDR1 and CDR2 from the germline V gene are LNHDA and SQIVND (reference sequence). The CDR3 loop is CASSPLAGVDQPQHF. CDR3 nucleotide sequence: TGTGCCAGTAGCCCGCTCGCAGGGGTTGATCAGCCCCAGCATTTT.

This clone was detected only once. Other DNA sequences from this sample encode an identical CDR3 as well. The chain's CDR3 is CASSLTGSSYNEQFF. The DNA of the CDR3 is TGCGCCAGCAGCTTGACAGGGAGCTCCTACAATGAGCAGTTCTTC. The rearrangement joins TRBV5-1 to TRBJ2-1; TRBD1 is a possible D gene (6 bases). In germline, CDR1 is SGHRS, CDR2 YFSETQ. V lost 1 base and J lost 0, with 8 bases in between. The CDR3 extends over 15 amino acids. Filled out from reference TRBV5-1 and TRBJ2-1, the complete variable domain reads KAGVTQTPRYLIKTRGQQVTLSCSPISGHRSVSWYQQTPGQGLQFLFEYFSETQRNKGNFPGRFSGRQFSNSRSEMNVSTLELGDSALYLCASSLTGSSYNEQFFGPGTRLTVL.

The chain recombines TRBV19 with TRBJ2-1, with a weak D call TRBD1 (6 bases). Trimming pared 1 base from V and 10 bases from J, leaving 14 bases between. The CDR3 loop spans 14 amino acids. Per germline, CDR1 LNHDA and CDR2 SQIVND (reference sequence). The CDR3 loop is CASSIVWMRGEQFF. Written as DNA, the CDR3 is TGTGCCAGTAGTATAGTCTGGATGAGGGGGGAGCAGTTCTTC.

J is TRBJ1-2 and V is TRBV25-1; possibly TRBD1 for D (5 bases). Germline values: CDR1 MGHDK, CDR2 SYGVNS. This CDR3 contains 12 residues. Trimming removed 6 bases at V and 3 bases at J, with 8 bases between. Here the CDR3 DNA reads TGTGCCAGCAGGGGGGGGGACTATGGCTACACCTTC. Its translation is CASRGGDYGYTF.

The rearrangement joins TRBV18 to TRBJ2-7; possibly TRBD1 for D (6 bases). The CDR3 has 14 amino acids. CDR1 KGHSH and CDR2 LQKENI come from the germline V gene. Trimming stripped 1 base from V and 1 base from J, with 8 bases between. The CDR3 loop reads CASSPRGQSYEQYF. The CDR3 DNA follows: TGTGCCAGCTCACCACGAGGACAGTCCTACGAGCAGTACTTC.

The V call is TRBV5-6, the J call TRBJ2-7; D is ambiguous. V lost 2 bases and J lost 3, with 12 bases in between. Germline lookup yields CDR1 SGHDT and CDR2 YYEEEE. The length of the CDR3 is 14 residues. Here the CDR3 reads CASSLRALYYEQYF. DNA of the CDR3: TGTGCCAGCAGCTTAAGAGCCCTCTACTACGAGCAGTACTTC.

The chain joins TRBV7-2 to TRBJ2-2; TRBD2 agrees at 7 bases. The germline gives CDR1 SGHTA, CDR2 FQGNSA. The CDR3 covers 16 residues. V dropped 3 bases and J dropped 5; count of bases not matched to a gene: 9. The CDR3 nucleotides read TGTGCCAGCAGCTTGTTTGGACTAGTGGGTACCGGGGAGCTGTTTTTT. As protein: CASSLFGLVGTGELFF.

The genes are TRBV7-6 and TRBJ2-3, with TRBD2 identical over 9 bases. Germline V gives CDR1 SGHVS, CDR2 FNYEAQ. Trimming at V came to 0 bases and at J to 4 bases, leaving 8 bases not matched to a gene. This CDR3 contains 17 residues. This CDR3 reads CASSLALSGSRSDTQYF. The CDR3 DNA reads TGTGCCAGCAGCTTAGCGCTTAGCGGGAGCAGGTCAGATACGCAGTATTTT.

V gene TRBV7-9 combines with J gene TRBJ2-3; 9 bases align to TRBD2. Germline V gene sequence: CDR1 SEHNR, CDR2 FQNEAQ (reference sequence). The CDR3 contains 15 residues. Unmatched junction bases numbered 4, after V lost 3 bases and J lost 3 bases. The CDR3 sequence: CASSFTSGLTDTQYF. The CDR3 DNA sequence: TGTGCCAGCAGCTTTACTAGCGGGTTGACAGATACGCAGTATTTT.

The chain links TRBV15 to TRBJ2-5, with D tentatively TRBD2 (6 bases). The length of the CDR3 is 14 residues. The ends were cut back, 0 bases at V and 7 bases at J, with 12 bases in the middle. Germline CDR1 and CDR2: LNHNV and YYDKDF (reference sequence). The CDR3 DNA follows: TGTGCCACCAGCAGAGAACGGGAGCCGGGGACCCAGTACTTC. Translation gives CATSREREPGTQYF. Drawing the rest from reference TRBV15 and TRBJ2-5, the complete variable domain is DAMVIQNPRYQVTQFGKPVTLSCSQTLNHNVMYWYQQKSSQAPKLLFHYYDKDFNNEADTPDNFQSRRPNTSFCFLDIRSPGLGDTAMYLCATSREREPGTQYFGPGTRLLVL.

The chain uses TRBV19 and TRBJ2-1; possibly TRBD2 for D (6 bases). V gave up 5 bases and J gave up 0 bases, with 8 bases separating them. The germline V gene encodes CDR1 LNHDA and CDR2 SQIVND (reference sequence). The CDR3 has 14 residues. CDR3 loop: CASSASVSYNEQFF. CDR3 nucleotides: TGTGCCAGTAGTGCTAGCGTCTCCTACAATGAGCAGTTCTTC.

This clone showed up just once. A junction end diverges from the germline sequence, so it may reflect a read error. The rearrangement joins TRBV28 to TRBJ2-1; TRBD1 aligns across 9 bases. Germline V CDR1 and CDR2: MDHEN, SYDVKM. The CDR3 runs 15 residues. CDR3 sequence: CASSFGGTGTTGQIF. The CDR3 DNA is TGTGCCAGCAGTTTCGGGGGGACAGGGACTACGGGGCAGATCTTC.

This clone was detected many times. The chain carries TRBV7-8 and TRBJ1-1; 7 nucleotides align to TRBD1. Germline-derived CDR1 and CDR2 are SGHVS and FQNEAQ. V trimming: 6 bases; J trimming: 6 bases; junction bases outside the gene matches: 7. There are 13 residues in the CDR3. The CDR3 sequence is CASSSGGFAEAFF. CDR3 coding DNA: TGTGCCAGCAGTTCAGGGGGGTTTGCTGAAGCTTTCTTT.

The genes are TRBV10-1 and TRBJ2-7; 10 bases are a match to TRBD2. Losses at the gene ends were 10 bases for V and 7 bases for J; bases not matched to a gene: 10. CDR3 length: 13 amino acids. Per the germline V gene, CDR1 is WNHNN and CDR2 is SYGVQD (reference sequence). CDR3 sequence reads: CATRLAGAWEQYF. Written as DNA, the CDR3 is TGCGCCACCAGGCTAGCGGGAGCTTGGGAGCAGTACTTC.